The source of this T cell receptor beta chain is a study of identifying expanded T cells in peripheral blood. Findings and limits, study-wide: Roughly 1.2 clones differed between technical replicates, versus approximately 17 and 20 over time. Clone count variance between approximately two-week samples rose with total template count.

The CDR3 is made up of 13 amino acids. Trimming took 2 bases from V and 7 from J, leaving 9 bases between them. Germline-derived CDR1 and CDR2 are GTSNPN and SVGIG (reference sequence). The protocol was immunoSEQ multiplex PCR, while the TCRdb copy is restricted to in-frame clones and leaves out a portion. The sample holds under 150,000 clones, 84% seen once. On this clone: Its antigen is undetermined.

Collection occurred without any documented infections or immune events in donors. This TCR was recovered from a person between 18 and 75 years old in good health. V and J are TRBV30 and TRBJ1-6, with D perhaps TRBD1 (6 bases). Sequencing was done on a sample of blood. The CDR3 loop reads CAWSLGGNSPLHF. The DNA of the CDR3 is TGTGCCTGGAGTCTCGGGGGCAATTCACCCCTCCACTTT.